A single sample gave rise to the 28 T cell receptor beta chains below, sequenced in a study of CD8 T cells in Susac syndrome. An input of about 0.5 to 1 ug of RNA was subjected to reverse transcription using random hexamers. TCRdb re-analysed the immunoSEQ multiplex PCR reads in MiXCR, keeping a single row per CDR3 protein. The sample lists a few hundred thousand distinct CDR3 sequences; about 94% were seen once. The specimen sequenced was CD4+ T cells from PBMCs. These receptors came from a human donor with multiple sclerosis.

This clonotype has only one observation. The rearrangement links TRBV9 to TRBJ1-5, with D unclear. This CDR3 is 17 amino acids long. Germline values: CDR1 SGDLS, CDR2 YYNGEE. The V and J ends lost 0 bases and 3 bases respectively, with 16 bases between them. The CDR3 DNA reads as TGTGCCAGCAGCGTAGCGGTGACGGTGGGGATCAATCAGCCCCAGCATTTT. It encodes CASSVAVTVGINQPQHF.

The rearrangement uses TRBV15 and TRBJ1-2; D perhaps matches TRBD1 (6 bases). CDR3 length: 14 residues. Germline V CDR1 and CDR2: LNHNV, YYDKDF (reference sequence). The V end lost 5 bases, the J end lost 4 bases, and 14 bases lay between the germline ends. The CDR3 is CATSDRDIVYGYTF. The CDR3 region has the DNA TGTGCCACCAGCGACCGGGACATAGTCTATGGCTACACCTTC.

This sequence joins TRBV7-9 and TRBJ2-5; 7 bases map to TRBD2. Trimming at V came to 3 bases and at J to 3 bases, leaving 13 bases not matched to a gene. Germline-derived CDR1 and CDR2 are SEHNR and FQNEAQ (reference sequence). The CDR3 consists of 17 residues. CDR3 DNA: TGTGCCAGCAGCTTCCGGGGGAGGGCCGATGATAAAGAGACCCAGTACTTC. Translation gives CASSFRGRADDKETQYF. Full variable domain (remainder filled in from reference TRBV7-9 and TRBJ2-5): DTGVSQNPRHKITKRGQNVTFRCDPISEHNRLYWYRQTLGQGPEFLTYFQNEAQLEKSRLLSDRFSAERPKGSFSTLEIQRTEQGDSAMYLCASSFRGRADDKETQYFGPGTRLLVL.

The CDR3 coding sequence is TGTGCCAACAGCGTACTCTCTGGGGCCAACGTCCTGACTTTC. This sequence encodes CANSVLSGANVLTF. V and J are TRBV12-3 or TRBV12-4 and TRBJ2-6; D not resolved. Trimming cost V 10 bases and J 0 bases, with 10 bases left between them. The CDR3 has 14 residues.

The chain couples TRBV18 to TRBJ2-6, with D perhaps matching TRBD2 (5 bases). V lost 3 bases and J lost 4, with 16 bases in between. The CDR3 is 17 residues long. CDR1 and CDR2 from the germline V gene are KGHSH and LQKENI. The DNA for the CDR3 is TGTGCCAGCTCACCCCTGGACTCTCTAACCGGGGCCAACGTCCTGACTTTC. Translation: CASSPLDSLTGANVLTF.

CDR3 in amino acids: CASSILRDGNTDTQYF. The CDR3 nucleotides are TGTGCCAGTAGTATCCTACGGGACGGAAACACAGATACGCAGTATTTT. The chain uses TRBV19 and TRBJ2-3; perhaps D is TRBD1 or TRBD2 (5 bases each). In germline, CDR1 is LNHDA, CDR2 SQIVND (reference sequence). V was trimmed by 3 bases and J by 2 bases, leaving 15 bases between them. This CDR3 has 16 residues.

This chain links TRBV29-1 with TRBJ1-1, with D unresolved. The CDR3 has 14 residues. Germline-derived CDR1 and CDR2 are SQVTM and ANQGSEA. V lost 2 bases and J 4 bases, leaving 14 bases between the germline ends. The CDR3, as DNA: TGCAGCGTTGAAAAATCCCGGGTGGGCACTGAAGCTTTCTTT. Translating gives CSVEKSRVGTEAFF.

The rearrangement uses TRBV27 and TRBJ2-1; 15 positions agree with TRBD2. This CDR3 spans 15 amino acids. The V and J ends lost 5 bases and 14 bases, in that order; junction bases with no gene match: 10. From germline, CDR1 is MNHEY and CDR2 SMNVEV (reference sequence). Here the CDR3 reads CASSPGLAGGRAEFF. The DNA for the CDR3 is TGTGCCAGCAGTCCCGGACTAGCGGGAGGGCGGGCAGAGTTCTTC.

The chain couples TRBV9 to TRBJ1-2; D perhaps matches TRBD1 (6 bases). Per the germline V gene, CDR1 is SGDLS and CDR2 is YYNGEE. This CDR3 has 14 residues. Trimming pared 0 bases from V and 8 bases from J, leaving 14 bases between. CDR3 amino acids: CASSVDGGARGYTF. CDR3 nucleotide sequence: TGTGCCAGCAGCGTAGACGGGGGGGCGCGCGGCTACACCTTC.

The V call is TRBV10-3, the J call TRBJ2-3; D assignment may be TRBD1 or TRBD2 (5 bases each). The V and J ends lost 4 bases and 0 bases respectively, with 8 bases between them. The CDR3 covers 14 residues. The germline V gene encodes CDR1 ENHRY and CDR2 SYGVKD. The CDR3 nucleotides read TGTGCCATCAGTGTGGGACCTAGCACAGATACGCAGTATTTT. It is translated as CAISVGPSTDTQYF.

This sequence joins TRBV12-3 or TRBV12-4 and TRBJ2-7; D ambiguous. Between the trimmed V and J ends, which lost 6 bases and 6 bases, there was a span of 6 bases. The CDR3 totals 10 residues. For the CDR3, the DNA is TGTGCCAGCAGACCCGCCGAGCAGTACGTC. Amino acid sequence: CASRPAEQYV.

The V and J genes are TRBV5-6 and TRBJ2-7; 8 nucleotides align to TRBD1. After removal of 4 bases from V and 3 bases from J, the junction contained 9 bases not matched to a gene. CDR3 size: 15 residues. Germline assignment: CDR1 SGHDT and CDR2 YYEEEE. The CDR3 region has the DNA TGTGCCAGCAGCCCGACCGGGACAGGATACTACGAGCAGTACTTC. It encodes CASSPTGTGYYEQYF.

The chain couples TRBV12-3 or TRBV12-4 to TRBJ2-3; D assignment may be TRBD1 or TRBD2 (5 bases each). This CDR3 is 16 amino acids long. V was trimmed by 7 bases and J by 0 bases, leaving 17 bases between them. This chain's CDR3 is CASTHLPRGSTDTQYF. In DNA form, the CDR3 reads TGTGCCAGCACTCACCTCCCGAGGGGTAGCACAGATACGCAGTATTTT.

The chain recombines TRBV30 with TRBJ1-1; TRBD1 might be the D (5 bases). Germline V lookup: CDR1 GTSNPN, CDR2 SVGIG (reference sequence). This CDR3 is 13 amino acids long. V lost 3 bases, J lost 4 bases, and 12 bases lay in between. CDR3 in amino acids: CAWSRVLVTEAFF. CDR3 nucleotides: TGTGCCTGGAGCAGGGTTTTGGTCACTGAAGCTTTCTTT.

The chain couples TRBV3-1 to TRBJ2-1, with 8 bases matching TRBD2. This CDR3 spans 12 amino acids. The germline V gene encodes CDR1 LGHDT and CDR2 YNNKEL (reference sequence). The ends lost 6 bases at V and 10 bases at J; junction bases unmatched: 5. The CDR3 region has the DNA TGTGCCAGCAGGGAGGCGGGAGGCGAGCAGTTCTTC. It codes for CASREAGGEQFF.

The V and J genes are TRBV7-9 and TRBJ2-3, with D possibly called TRBD1 or TRBD2 (5 bases each). In germline, CDR1 is SEHNR, CDR2 FQNEAQ (reference sequence). CDR3 size: 13 residues. The V gene lost 5 bases and the J gene lost 7 bases, with 13 bases spanning the gap. The CDR3 DNA follows: TGTGCCAGCAGCCCTGGGACCGAAAATACGCAGTATTTT. Amino acids: CASSPGTENTQYF.

The chain combines TRBV5-1 with TRBJ2-2; D is undetermined. Germline V lookup: CDR1 SGHRS, CDR2 YFSETQ. This CDR3 spans 15 amino acids. V shed 1 base and J shed 7 bases, with 14 bases lying between them. CDR3 sequence reads: CASSLSSISSGELFF. CDR3 DNA sequence: TGCGCCAGCAGCTTGTCGTCTATCTCTAGCGGGGAGCTGTTTTTT.

CDR3 protein: CAWSAAYWVSGNTIYF. CDR3 sequence (DNA): TGTGCCTGGAGTGCTGCATATTGGGTTTCTGGAAACACCATATATTTT. The V and J genes are TRBV30 and TRBJ1-3; D is ambiguous. The CDR3 sequence is 16 residues long. Germline CDR1 GTSNPN, CDR2 SVGIG (reference sequence). The V end was cut by 1 base, the J end by 1 base, with 14 bases between.

The CDR3 is CASRYAAGGNTGELFF. The CDR3 nucleotides are TGTGCCAGCAGATACGCGGCTGGGGGGAACACCGGGGAGCTGTTTTTT. The chain combines TRBV2 with TRBJ2-2, with D perhaps being TRBD1 or TRBD2 (5 bases each). Deletions cut 6 bases from V and 1 base from J, with 15 bases between. The CDR3 consists of 16 residues. Per germline, CDR1 SNHLY and CDR2 FYNNEI.

The V and J genes are TRBV3-1 and TRBJ2-4; no reliable D call. The germline V and J ends were trimmed by 0 bases and 11 bases, with 14 bases remaining between them. The CDR3 totals 14 residues. The germline V gene has CDR1 LGHDT and CDR2 YNNKEL (reference sequence). CDR3 region: CASSQDSASGVQYF. The CDR3 DNA is TGTGCCAGCAGCCAAGATTCGGCTAGTGGTGTTCAGTACTTC.

The gene calls are TRBV12-3 or TRBV12-4 and TRBJ1-4; no reliable D call. Trimming pared 8 bases from V and 8 bases from J, leaving 15 bases between. There are 13 residues in the CDR3. The CDR3 DNA is TGTGCCAGCGGGATCATGGGTGGGGAAAAACTGTTTTTT. Amino acid sequence: CASGIMGGEKLFF.

The J gene is TRBJ2-7, the V gene TRBV15; D not resolved. Germline V gives CDR1 LNHNV, CDR2 YYDKDF (reference sequence). This CDR3 is built from 13 residues. The ends were cut back, 5 bases at V and 6 bases at J, with 14 bases in the middle. CDR3 sequence: CATSRRVPREQYF. The CDR3 DNA follows: TGTGCCACCAGCCGAAGGGTTCCCCGCGAGCAGTACTTC.

V is TRBV20-1 and J is TRBJ2-3; 8 bases match TRBD2. From germline, CDR1 is DFQATT and CDR2 SNEGSKA (reference sequence). The CDR3 runs 16 residues. J lost 1 base, V lost 6 bases, and 12 bases had no gene match. CDR3 coding DNA: TGCAGTGCGAGTGAGGGCCTTAGCGGGGGCACAGATACGCAGTATTTT. It specifies CSASEGLSGGTDTQYF.

The genes are TRBV5-1 and TRBJ2-4; D possibly matches TRBD1 or TRBD2 (7 bases each). Germline V CDR1 and CDR2: SGHRS, YFSETQ. V gave up 0 bases and J gave up 0 bases, with 19 bases separating them. The CDR3 totals 19 residues. CDR3 sequence: CASSLDSGEGAIAKNIQYF. The CDR3 nucleotides are TGCGCCAGCAGCTTGGATTCTGGGGAGGGGGCTATAGCCAAAAACATTCAGTACTTC. Together with reference TRBV5-1 and TRBJ2-4, the CDR3 gives the full variable domain: KAGVTQTPRYLIKTRGQQVTLSCSPISGHRSVSWYQQTPGQGLQFLFEYFSETQRNKGNFPGRFSGRQFSNSRSEMNVSTLELGDSALYLCASSLDSGEGAIAKNIQYFGAGTRLSVL.

V is TRBV2 and J is TRBJ1-2, with 11 bases lining up with TRBD1. The length of the CDR3 is 14 residues. Germline V gene lookup returns CDR1 SNHLY and CDR2 FYNNEI. With V trimmed by 5 bases and J by 2 bases, 1 base remained unmatched. CDR3: CASSRTGGNYGYTF. Here the CDR3 DNA reads TGTGCCAGCAGTAGGACAGGGGGCAACTATGGCTACACCTTC.

V and J are TRBV19 and TRBJ1-5; TRBD1 agrees at 7 bases. The CDR3 consists of 15 residues. Germline values: CDR1 LNHDA, CDR2 SQIVND (reference sequence). J lost 0 bases, V lost 3 bases, and 2 bases had no gene match. CDR3 bases: TGTGCCAGTAGTATTGACAGGGATAGCAATCAGCCCCAGCATTTT. Its protein product is CASSIDRDSNQPQHF.

The rearrangement joins TRBV23-1 to TRBJ2-2; D is unresolved. TRBV23-1 has ORF status, its function being uncertain. CDR3 length: 16 amino acids. Trimming shortened V by 0 bases and J by 7 bases, and 15 bases separated the two germline ends. The CDR3 coding sequence is TGCGCCAGCAGTCAATCTGGTGTTCCTTTCGGCGGGGAGCTGTTTTTT. Translating gives CASSQSGVPFGGELFF.

The CDR3 reads CASSPARAANEKLFF. The CDR3 nucleotides are TGTGCCAGCAGTCCGGCCCGGGCTGCTAATGAAAAACTGTTTTTT. This sequence joins TRBV6-2 or TRBV6-3 and TRBJ1-4; D is unresolved. Germline CDR1 MNHEY, CDR2 SVGEGT. V lost 5 bases and J lost 3, with 13 bases in between. The CDR3 totals 15 residues.